These 6 T cell receptor beta chains were all obtained from the same sample, sequenced in a study of shared clonotypes between healthy human individuals. Method: immunoSEQ multiplex PCR; TCRdb's copy keeps in-frame clones and lacks some. The profile shows roughly 1,500,000 clones, under 99% of them singletons. Sequenced sample: naive CD4+ T cells sorted from blood. Documented subset: CD45RA+ positively selected. These receptor sequences come from a man aged 25-45 years in good health.

This sequence joins TRBV14 and TRBJ1-4, with 7 bases matching TRBD1. The CDR3 spans 17 residues. The V gene's germline CDR1 is SGHDN and CDR2 FVKESK. Losses at the gene ends were 4 bases for V and 5 bases for J; bases not matched to a gene: 13. The CDR3 bases are TGTGCCAGCAGCCGTTCCTTTACAGGGGATTGGAATGAAAAACTGTTTTTT. It specifies CASSRSFTGDWNEKLFF. The whole variable domain, filled in from reference TRBV14 and TRBJ1-4, reads EAGVTQFPSHSVIEKGQTVTLRCDPISGHDNLYWYRRVMGKEIKFLLHFVKESKQDESGMPNNRFLAERTGGTYSTLKVQPAELEDSGVYFCASSRSFTGDWNEKLFFGSGTQLSVL.

The chain recombines TRBV10-2 with TRBJ1-5, with D possibly being TRBD1 (5 bases). Per germline, CDR1 WSHSY and CDR2 SAAADI. CDR3 length: 13 residues. Between the trimmed V and J ends, which lost 3 bases and 3 bases, there was a span of 6 bases. The CDR3, as DNA: TGCGCCAGCAGTGAAGGGGTCAATCAGCCCCAGCATTTT. Translation: CASSEGVNQPQHF.

This sequence joins TRBV25-1 and TRBJ2-2; D might be TRBD2 (7 bases). Per germline, CDR1 MGHDK and CDR2 SYGVNS. V shed 1 base and J shed 3 bases, with 12 bases lying between them. The CDR3 loop spans 16 amino acids. Written as DNA, the CDR3 is TGTGCCAGCAGTGAATCTGGGAGGGGGGACACCGGGGAGCTGTTTTTT. This sequence encodes CASSESGRGDTGELFF. The full variable domain, rest sourced from reference TRBV25-1 and TRBJ2-2, is EADIYQTPRYLVIGTGKKITLECSQTMGHDKMYWYQQDPGMELHLIHYSYGVNSTEKGDLSSESTVSRIRTEHFPLTLESARPSHTSQYLCASSESGRGDTGELFFGEGSRLTVL.

This chain links TRBV9 with TRBJ2-3; 8 bases agree with TRBD2. Germline V gene sequence: CDR1 SGDLS, CDR2 YYNGEE. Losses at the gene ends were 4 bases for V and 4 bases for J; bases not matched to a gene: 17. The CDR3 has 18 residues. CDR3 nucleotides: TGTGCCAGCAGCCCCAGAGAGCTAGCGGGCCCATTGGCAGATACGCAGTATTTT. Its translation is CASSPRELAGPLADTQYF. Supplemented by reference TRBV9 and TRBJ2-3, the full variable domain reads DSGVTQTPKHLITATGQRVTLRCSPRSGDLSVYWYQQSLDQGLQFLIQYYNGEERAKGNILERFSAQQFPDLHSELNLSSLELGDSALYFCASSPRELAGPLADTQYFGPGTRLTVL.

The chain has TRBV28 and TRBJ2-6; possible D gene TRBD2, 5 bases. The CDR3 has 17 residues. Looked up from germline, CDR1 is MDHEN and CDR2 is SYDVKM. The V and J ends lost 3 bases and 2 bases respectively, with 14 bases between them. The CDR3 nucleotides are TGTGCCAGCAGTTTTCGCGGCAGAGGGCCTGGGGCCAACGTCCTGACTTTC. Translation: CASSFRGRGPGANVLTF.

This chain links TRBV18 with TRBJ1-1; D may be TRBD1 (6 bases). Germline CDR1 and CDR2: KGHSH and LQKENI. The CDR3 is made up of 16 amino acids. V lost 3 bases to trimming and J lost 4 bases, with 18 bases between them. CDR3 coding DNA: TGTGCCAGCTCACCCCTCCACACAGGGTTGAGCACTGAAGCTTTCTTT. It encodes CASSPLHTGLSTEAFF.